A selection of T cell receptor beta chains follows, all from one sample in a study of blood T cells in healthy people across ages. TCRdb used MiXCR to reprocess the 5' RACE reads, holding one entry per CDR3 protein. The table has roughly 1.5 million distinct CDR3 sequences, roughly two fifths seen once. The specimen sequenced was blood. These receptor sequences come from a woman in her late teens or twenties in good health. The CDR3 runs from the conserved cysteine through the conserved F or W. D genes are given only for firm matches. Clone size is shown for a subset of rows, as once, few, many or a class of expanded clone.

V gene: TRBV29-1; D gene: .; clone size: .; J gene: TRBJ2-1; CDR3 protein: CSVDGRAVMDEQFF; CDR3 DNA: TGCAGCGTTGACGGCAGGGCCGTGATGGATGAGCAGTTCTTC
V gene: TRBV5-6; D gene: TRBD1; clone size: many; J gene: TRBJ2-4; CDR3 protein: CASSLRGLAKNIQYF; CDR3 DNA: TGTGCCAGCAGCCTCAGGGGGCTAGCCAAAAACATTCAGTACTTC
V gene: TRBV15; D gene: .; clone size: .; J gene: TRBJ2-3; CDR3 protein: CATSRDGRGRADTQYF; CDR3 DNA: TGTGCCACCAGCAGAGATGGCAGGGGTCGGGCAGATACGCAGTATTTT
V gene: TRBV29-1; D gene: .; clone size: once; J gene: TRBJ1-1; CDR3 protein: CSVGWAGVPEAFF; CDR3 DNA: TGCAGCGTTGGTTGGGCAGGGGTACCTGAAGCTTTCTTT
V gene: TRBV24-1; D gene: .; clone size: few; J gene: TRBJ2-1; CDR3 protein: CATSDYEPSEQFF; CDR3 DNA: TGTGCCACCAGTGATTATGAGCCTAGTGAGCAGTTCTTC
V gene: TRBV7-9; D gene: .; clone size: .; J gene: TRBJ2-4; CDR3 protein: CASSLGGKGRLAKNIQYF; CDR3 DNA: TGTGCCAGCAGCTTAGGTGGAAAGGGGAGGCTAGCCAAAAACATTCAGTACTTC
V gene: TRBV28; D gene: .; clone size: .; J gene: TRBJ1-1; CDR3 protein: CASRQGARVTEAFF; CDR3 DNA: TGTGCCAGCAGGCAAGGAGCCCGGGTCACTGAAGCTTTCTTT
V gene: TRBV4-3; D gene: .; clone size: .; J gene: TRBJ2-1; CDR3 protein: CASNQSSRVNEQFF; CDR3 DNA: TGCGCCAGCAACCAATCCAGCAGGGTTAATGAGCAGTTCTTC
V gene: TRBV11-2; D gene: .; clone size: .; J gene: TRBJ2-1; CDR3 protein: CASSPQGSEQFF; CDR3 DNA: TGTGCCAGCAGCCCCCAGGGGAGTGAGCAGTTCTTC
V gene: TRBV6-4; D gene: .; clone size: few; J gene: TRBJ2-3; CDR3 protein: CASTHRQVISTDTQYF; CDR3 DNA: TGTGCCAGCACCCATCGACAGGTTATTAGCACAGATACGCAGTATTTT
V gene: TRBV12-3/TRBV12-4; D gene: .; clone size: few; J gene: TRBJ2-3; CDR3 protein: CASSLRTSFADTQYF; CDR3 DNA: TGTGCCAGCAGTTTAAGGACTTCATTTGCAGATACGCAGTATTTT
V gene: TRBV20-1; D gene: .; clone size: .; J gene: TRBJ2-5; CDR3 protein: CSASYRNQETQYF; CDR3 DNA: TGCAGTGCTAGTTACCGGAACCAAGAGACCCAGTACTTC
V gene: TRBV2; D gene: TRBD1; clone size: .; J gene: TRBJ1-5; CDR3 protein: CASSGQGTNNQPQHF; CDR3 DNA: TGTGCCAGCAGTGGACAGGGAACCAACAATCAGCCCCAGCATTTT
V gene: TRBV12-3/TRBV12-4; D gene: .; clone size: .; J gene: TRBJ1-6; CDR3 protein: CAGSLGGGYSPLHF; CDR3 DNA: TGTGCCGGCAGTTTAGGAGGGGGATATTCACCCCTCCACTTT
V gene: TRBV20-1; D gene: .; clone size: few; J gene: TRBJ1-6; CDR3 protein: CSAGSVVNSPLHF; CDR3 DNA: TGCAGTGCCGGGTCGGTGGTTAATTCACCCCTCCACTTT
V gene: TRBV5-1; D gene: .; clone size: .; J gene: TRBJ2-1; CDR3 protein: CASSSGLDSAYEQFF; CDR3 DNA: TGCGCCAGCTCCTCTGGCCTGGACAGCGCCTACGAGCAGTTCTTC
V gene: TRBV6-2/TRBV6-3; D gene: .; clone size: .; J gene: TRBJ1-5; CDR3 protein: CASRASAGEVSPQHF; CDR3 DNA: TGTGCCAGCAGAGCGTCCGCGGGGGAGGTTTCGCCCCAGCATTTT
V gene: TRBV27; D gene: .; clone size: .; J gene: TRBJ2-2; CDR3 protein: CASSSRGWTGELFF; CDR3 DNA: TGTGCCAGCAGCTCCAGGGGTTGGACCGGGGAGCTGTTTTTT
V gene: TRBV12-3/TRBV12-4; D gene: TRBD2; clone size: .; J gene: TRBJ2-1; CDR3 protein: CASRGLAGGMFF; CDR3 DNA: TGTGCCAGCAGGGGACTGGCGGGAGGGATGTTCTTC
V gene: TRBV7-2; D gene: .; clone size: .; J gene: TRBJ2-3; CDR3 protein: CASSPRPTYTQYF; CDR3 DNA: TGTGCCAGCAGCCCCCGCCCTACTTATACGCAGTATTTT
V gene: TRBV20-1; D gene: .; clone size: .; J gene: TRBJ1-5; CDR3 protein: CSATPSDRSSRPQHF; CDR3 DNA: TGCAGTGCTACCCCTTCTGACCGCTCCAGTCGGCCCCAGCATTTT
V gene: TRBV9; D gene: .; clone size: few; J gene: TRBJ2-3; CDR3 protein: CASSSVRAVDTQYF; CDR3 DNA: TGTGCCAGCAGCTCCGTAAGGGCAGTGGATACGCAGTATTTT